Below, 4 T cell receptor beta chains from the same sample are listed, as sequenced in a study of T cell responses to AZD1222 COVID-19 vaccine. Only in-frame clones appear in the TCRdb table, and some are missing; sequencing was by immunoSEQ multiplex PCR. The sample has just under 95,000 clones; about nine tenths are singletons. The starting material was peripheral blood, obtained on day 0 of AZD1222 vaccination. These receptor sequences come from an adult in good health.

The chain couples TRBV7-9 to TRBJ1-2, with D uncertain. The CDR3 has 14 residues. The V and J ends lost 2 bases and 2 bases respectively, with 9 bases between them. Germline V lookup: CDR1 SEHNR, CDR2 FQNEAQ (reference sequence). The CDR3 protein is CASSLPSGNYGYTF. For the CDR3, the DNA is TGTGCCAGCAGCTTACCCTCCGGGAACTATGGCTACACCTTC.

The chain uses TRBV2 and TRBJ2-7, with TRBD1 matching 10 bases. V trimming: 4 bases; J trimming: 2 bases; junction bases outside the gene matches: 5. The CDR3 consists of 15 residues. Germline V CDR1 and CDR2: SNHLY, FYNNEI. In nucleotides, the CDR3 is TGTGCCAGCAGTGTTGGTGGGACAGGGGCCTACGAGCAGTACTTC. This codes for CASSVGGTGAYEQYF.

V and J are TRBV7-6 and TRBJ2-3; 8 bases align to TRBD2. CDR3 size: 14 residues. Germline CDR1 SGHVS, CDR2 FNYEAQ. J was trimmed by 6 bases and V by 5 bases; bases with no gene match: 7. This CDR3 is CASSPSGGVDTQYF. The CDR3, as DNA: TGTGCCAGCAGCCCGTCCGGGGGGGTGGATACGCAGTATTTT.

This clone has a single count. The chain recombines TRBV25-1 with TRBJ1-6, with D uncertain. The CDR3 runs 14 residues. Germline-derived CDR1 and CDR2 are MGHDK and SYGVNS. V shed 3 bases and J shed 4 bases, with 7 bases lying between them. The CDR3 loop reads CASSDAVYNSPLHF. CDR3 sequence (DNA): TGTGCCAGCAGTGATGCGGTTTATAATTCACCCCTCCACTTT.